One sample yielded the 10 T cell receptor beta chains listed below, sequenced in a study of blood T cell repertoires in COVID-19. Some clones are missing from TCRdb's copy, which holds only in-frame ones; the method was immunoSEQ multiplex PCR. This table holds about 410,000 clones, roughly 87% found once. Sequencing input: PBMCs or T cells enriched from blood (not recorded which). The receptor source for this set is a man between 18 and 35 years old who had recovered from COVID-19.

The chain links TRBV5-4 to TRBJ1-6; 8 bases fit TRBD1. The CDR3 has 16 residues. J gave up 7 bases and V 2 bases, and 8 bases lay outside the gene matches. Germline CDR1 is SGHNT and CDR2 is YYREEE (reference sequence). The CDR3 DNA follows: TGTGCCAGCAGCTTCGCTAGGACAGGGAAGAATTCACCCCTCCACTTT. This encodes CASSFARTGKNSPLHF.

V usage is TRBV11-3 and J usage is TRBJ1-5; 9 nucleotides line up with TRBD1. Germline assignment: CDR1 SGHNT and CDR2 YENEEA. V lost 5 bases to trimming and J lost 3 bases; unmatched junction nucleotides: 5. The CDR3 is made up of 15 amino acids. CDR3 sequence reads: CASSTRTGVNQPQHF. The CDR3 DNA reads as TGTGCCAGCAGCACCAGGACAGGGGTCAATCAGCCCCAGCATTTT.

The V call is TRBV4-1, the J call TRBJ2-5, with TRBD2 matching 10 bases. In germline, CDR1 is MGHRA, CDR2 YSYEKL. With V trimmed by 3 bases and J by 3 bases, 1 base remained unmatched. The CDR3 totals 14 residues. The chain's CDR3 is CASSHGLAEETQYF. CDR3 in DNA: TGCGCCAGCAGCCACGGACTAGCGGAAGAGACCCAGTACTTC.

The chain carries TRBV28 and TRBJ1-2; 7 bases align to TRBD1. Germline CDR1 MDHEN, CDR2 SYDVKM. After removal of 5 bases from V and 4 bases from J, the junction contained 13 bases not matched to a gene. This CDR3 has 16 residues. The CDR3 loop reads CASSPDRIALFYGYTF. CDR3 DNA sequence: TGTGCCAGCAGTCCGGACAGGATAGCCTTATTCTATGGCTACACCTTC.

This CDR3 reads CASSLLVSNQPQHF. Written as DNA, the CDR3 is TGTGCCAGCAGCCTCCTCGTTAGCAATCAGCCCCAGCATTTT. The chain carries TRBV11-2 and TRBJ1-5, with D unresolved. The CDR3 totals 14 residues. V was pared by 5 bases and J by 0 bases, with 8 bases between. Germline CDR1 SGHAT, CDR2 FQNNGV.

The chain employs TRBV7-9 and TRBJ2-2; perhaps TRBD1 as D (6 bases). This CDR3 contains 15 residues. The germline V and J ends were trimmed by 6 bases and 2 bases, with 13 bases remaining between them. The germline CDR1 and CDR2 sequences are SEHNR and FQNEAQ (reference sequence). This chain's CDR3 is CASRPGTPNTGELFF. The CDR3 nucleotides are TGTGCCAGCAGACCGGGGACACCTAACACCGGGGAGCTGTTTTTT.

This clone has only a few counts. The chain couples TRBV6-4 to TRBJ2-1; the match to TRBD2 covers 12 bases. Germline V lookup: CDR1 MRHNA, CDR2 SNTAGT. This CDR3 contains 16 residues. J lost 4 bases, V lost 0 bases, and 1 base had no gene match. CDR3 in DNA: TGTGCCAGCAGTGACTCGACTAGCGGGAGTTACAATGAGCAGTTCTTC. It codes for CASSDSTSGSYNEQFF.

The chain joins TRBV5-1 to TRBJ1-6; no firm D call. The V end lost 2 bases, the J end lost 7 bases, and 13 bases lay between the germline ends. In germline, CDR1 is SGHRS, CDR2 YFSETQ. The CDR3 spans 15 residues. As DNA, the CDR3 is TGCGCCAGCAGCTTAGAAGTAACAGCCAATTCACCCCTCCACTTT. Its protein product is CASSLEVTANSPLHF.

The rearrangement joins TRBV28 to TRBJ1-2, with D possibly being TRBD1 (6 bases). The CDR3 length is 12 residues. Germline V gene sequence: CDR1 MDHEN, CDR2 SYDVKM. The germline V and J ends were trimmed by 4 bases and 8 bases, with 11 bases remaining between them. The CDR3: CASSSGGGGYTF. The DNA for the CDR3 is TGTGCCAGCAGTTCCGGGGGGGGCGGCTACACCTTC.

The chain couples TRBV5-1 to TRBJ2-3; the match to TRBD2 covers 9 bases. V was clipped by 5 bases and J by 0 bases; unmatched bases: 4. CDR1 and CDR2 from the germline V gene are SGHRS and YFSETQ. The CDR3 is 15 amino acids. The CDR3 reads CASRLAGTSTDTQYF. CDR3 DNA sequence: TGCGCCAGCAGACTAGCGGGTACTAGCACAGATACGCAGTATTTT.